The clone carrying this TCR beta chain was observed many times. Its antigen remains unidentified. This CDR3 is 13 amino acids long. Germline assignment: CDR1 SGHKS and CDR2 YYEKEE (reference sequence). The germline V and J ends were trimmed by 5 bases and 4 bases, with 11 bases remaining between them. The data belong to a study of response to subunit inactivated influenza vaccine. Study-wide results and limits: Each seasonal influenza vaccination, the authors suggested, recruits few new T cells.

TCRdb independently ran MiXCR on the RT-PCR reads; one entry per CDR3 protein. Here the sample spans a few hundred thousand distinct CDR3 sequences, less than 7.5% being singletons. The source of this sequence is a man aged 50 to 69 who received an inactivated influenza vaccine. V usage is TRBV5-5 and J usage is TRBJ2-3, with D unclear. The material was PBMCs from blood, obtained around 25 months after vaccination. The CDR3 nucleotides read TGTGCCAGCAGAAGAGTGTCCGCAGATACGCAGTATTTT. Residues: CASRRVSADTQYF.